Listed below are T cell receptor beta chains from one sample, sequenced in a study of T cell responses to AZD1222 COVID-19 vaccine. Only in-frame clones appear in the TCRdb table, and some are missing; sequencing was by immunoSEQ multiplex PCR. The data show approximately 100,000 clones, roughly 85% seen once. Sample: peripheral blood, taken 28 days after the second AZD1222 dose. All receptors come from an adult who received the AZD1222 COVID-19 vaccine. Both conserved end residues are part of each CDR3. D genes are given only for firm matches. Clone size is stated in some rows and not others, as once, few, many or a class when expanded.

CDR3: CASSDTDRGTEAFF; DNA: TGTGCCAGCAGCGATACGGACAGGGGGACTGAAGCTTTCTTT; size: .; J: TRBJ1-1; D: TRBD1; V: TRBV6-4
CDR3: CASSQGAGQPQHF; DNA: TGTGCCAGCAGTCAGGGGGCCGGGCAGCCCCAGCATTTT; size: .; J: TRBJ1-5; D: TRBD1; V: TRBV28
CDR3: CASSVSSGGTDTQYF; DNA: TGTGCCAGCAGCGTATCCAGCGGGGGCACGGATACGCAGTATTTT; size: .; J: TRBJ2-3; D: TRBD2; V: TRBV9
CDR3: CASSYAAATYNEQFF; DNA: TGTGCCAGCAGTTATGCTGCGGCCACCTACAATGAGCAGTTCTTC; size: .; J: TRBJ2-1; D: .; V: TRBV6-5
CDR3: CASSQFVGNGETQYF; DNA: TGTGCCAGCAGCCAATTCGTCGGCAACGGAGAGACCCAGTACTTC; size: .; J: TRBJ2-5; D: .; V: TRBV3-1/TRBV3-2
CDR3: CASSVTGGRNYGYTF; DNA: TGTGCCAGCAGCGTTACAGGGGGTCGTAACTATGGCTACACCTTC; size: .; J: TRBJ1-2; D: TRBD1; V: TRBV9
CDR3: CASTKKQQGLSNQPQHF; DNA: TGTGCCAGCACTAAGAAGCAACAGGGGCTTAGCAATCAGCCCCAGCATTTT; size: few; J: TRBJ1-5; D: TRBD1; V: TRBV28
CDR3: CASSVGPTFTDTQYF; DNA: TGTGCCAGCAGTGTGGGACCTACTTTCACAGATACGCAGTATTTT; size: .; J: TRBJ2-3; D: .; V: TRBV2
CDR3: CASSPEPNSPLHF; DNA: TGTGCCAGCAGCCCCGAGCCCAATTCACCCCTCCACTTT; size: .; J: TRBJ1-6; D: .; V: TRBV7-3
CDR3: CASSIGQGSYEQYF; DNA: TGTGCCAGTAGTATAGGACAGGGCTCCTACGAGCAGTACTTC; size: .; J: TRBJ2-7; D: TRBD1; V: TRBV19
CDR3: CASLRDRASYEQYF; DNA: TGTGCCAGTCTCCGGGACAGGGCGTCCTACGAGCAGTACTTC; size: .; J: TRBJ2-7; D: TRBD1; V: TRBV28
CDR3: CASSSIAVEARKNTEAFF; DNA: TGTGCCAGCAGCTCCATCGCGGTTGAAGCCCGTAAGAACACTGAAGCTTTCTTT; size: .; J: TRBJ1-1; D: .; V: TRBV7-9
CDR3: CASSLGGGHPAKNIQYF; DNA: TGTGCCAGCAGCTTAGGGGGAGGCCATCCGGCCAAAAACATTCAGTACTTC; size: .; J: TRBJ2-4; D: .; V: TRBV11-3